The rows below give T cell receptor beta chains drawn from one sample of a study of T cell repertoires in cytomegalovirus infection. In TCRdb, the reads were re-called with MiXCR into one record per CDR3 protein. The sample lists around 740,000 distinct CDR3 sequences; approximately 34% were seen once. Source material: PBMCs. The origin of the receptors is a human donor in good health (CMV status not recorded). Some clones in this sample may be carry-over from other donors' samples. Each CDR3 is given with its conserved first and last residue. The order of the fields is clone size, D gene, V gene, J gene, CDR3 protein, CDR3 DNA. D genes are given only for firm matches. The size entry is marked missing in some rows and otherwise reads once, few, many or a size class.

>.|.|TRBV2|TRBJ1-5
CASTVEVGGNQPQHF
TGTGCCAGCACTGTGGAGGTTGGGGGCAATCAGCCCCAGCATTTT
>.|TRBD2|TRBV11-1|TRBJ2-3
CASSYPGTSGRTDTPYF
TGTGCCAGCAGCTATCCCGGGACTAGCGGGAGAACAGATACGCCGTATTTT
>.|.|TRBV7-9|TRBJ2-2
CAPNPEELFF
TGTGCCCCTAACCCGGAGGAGCTGTTTTTT
>.|TRBD2|TRBV11-2|TRBJ2-3
CASSLGWAGGPTDTQYF
TGTGCCAGCAGCTTAGGGTGGGCGGGAGGACCCACAGATACGCAGTATTTT
>.|TRBD1|TRBV4-1|TRBJ2-1
CASSQVQGDYNEQFF
TGCGCCAGCAGCCAAGTACAGGGGGATTACAATGAGCAGTTCTTC
>.|.|TRBV7-7|TRBJ2-1
CASSLGDSNYNEQFF
TGTGCTAGCAGCTTAGGGGACTCAAACTACAATGAGCAGTTCTTC
>.|.|TRBV7-2|TRBJ2-7
CASSLDPRDSTYEQYF
TGTGCCAGCAGCTTAGATCCCAGGGATAGCACCTACGAGCAGTACTTC
>.|.|TRBV19|TRBJ1-4
CASSSQGLTNEKLFF
TGTGCCAGTAGTAGCCAGGGGCTGACTAATGAAAAACTGTTTTTT
>.|.|TRBV28|TRBJ2-5
CASSPTDQETQYF
TGTGCCAGCAGTCCAACAGACCAAGAGACCCAGTACTTC
>.|.|TRBV7-2|TRBJ2-1
CASSLAPVNEQFF
TGTGCCAGCAGCTTAGCTCCCGTCAATGAGCAGTTCTTC
>.|TRBD1|TRBV19|TRBJ2-7
CASSTGTGTSYEQYF
TGTGCCAGTAGTACCGGGACAGGGACTTCCTACGAGCAGTACTTC
>few|.|TRBV12-3/TRBV12-4|TRBJ2-4
CASIGGGIQYF
TGTGCCAGCATTGGTGGTGGCATTCAGTACTTC
>.|.|TRBV20-1|TRBJ2-7
CSARDVGQSYEQYF
TGCAGTGCTAGAGATGTTGGGCAGTCCTACGAGCAGTACTTC
>.|.|TRBV4-3|TRBJ2-7
CASSQGTGNEKQYF
TGCGCCAGCAGCCAAGGTACAGGGAATGAAAAGCAGTACTTC
>.|TRBD2|TRBV19|TRBJ2-1
CASSILAGAPKFF
TGTGCCAGTAGTATACTAGCGGGGGCGCCGAAGTTCTTC
>few|.|TRBV7-9|TRBJ2-7
CASTAGASYEQYF
TGTGCCAGCACTGCGGGGGCCTCCTACGAGCAGTACTTC
>.|TRBD2|TRBV7-4|TRBJ2-7
CASSSRTSWTYEQYF
TGTGCCAGCAGCTCCAGGACTAGCTGGACCTACGAGCAGTACTTC
>.|TRBD1|TRBV7-8|TRBJ2-7
CASSPGQDRPYEQYF
TGTGCCAGCAGCCCGGGACAGGATCGCCCCTACGAGCAGTACTTC
>.|.|TRBV15|TRBJ1-2
CATSRDGYGYTF
TGTGCCACCAGCAGAGATGGATATGGCTACACCTTC
>.|.|TRBV6-5|TRBJ1-5
CASSGQLSYNQPQHF
TGTGCCAGCAGTGGACAGCTCAGCTACAATCAGCCCCAGCATTTT
>.|.|TRBV28|TRBJ2-6
CAGSSPPRSGANVLTF
TGTGCCGGCAGTTCCCCGCCCCGGTCTGGGGCCAACGTCCTGACTTTC
>.|.|TRBV9|TRBJ1-4
CASTLDDGAGEKLFF
TGTGCCAGCACCCTGGACGACGGCGCGGGAGAAAAACTGTTTTTT
>once|.|TRBV19|TRBJ1-4
CATKDGGTNEKLFF
TGTGCCACCAAAGACGGGGGGACGAATGAAAAACTGTTTTTT
>few|TRBD1|TRBV12-3/TRBV12-4|TRBJ2-3
CASSLDRFHTQYF
TGTGCCAGCAGTTTGGACAGGTTCCATACGCAGTATTTT
>few|TRBD1|TRBV28|TRBJ2-5
CASSGDRGVRETQYF
TGTGCCAGCAGTGGTGACAGGGGAGTACGGGAGACCCAGTACTTC
>many|.|TRBV7-2|TRBJ2-1
CASSLVRGDEQFF
TGTGCCAGCAGCTTAGTCAGGGGGGATGAGCAGTTCTTC
>few|.|TRBV27|TRBJ1-5
CASSSSSDDRYNQPQHF
TGTGCCAGCAGTTCTTCCTCAGACGACAGATACAATCAGCCCCAGCATTTT
>.|.|TRBV28|TRBJ1-5
CASRDRGLGDNQPQHF
TGTGCCAGCAGGGACCGCGGGCTTGGCGACAATCAGCCCCAGCATTTT
>.|.|TRBV12-3/TRBV12-4|TRBJ1-2
CASRVSGGDYGYTF
TGTGCCAGCAGGGTTTCCGGGGGCGACTATGGCTACACCTTC
>.|.|TRBV4-1|TRBJ1-1
CASSQDASGPTFF
TGCGCCAGCAGCCAAGATGCCTCGGGACCGACTTTCTTT
>few|.|TRBV7-2|TRBJ1-6
CASSLVAGQSPLHF
TGTGCCAGCAGCTTAGTAGCGGGCCAGTCACCCCTCCACTTT
>.|.|TRBV10-3|TRBJ1-1
CAISESDSPNTEAFF
TGTGCCATCAGTGAGTCGGACAGCCCGAACACTGAAGCTTTCTTT
>.|TRBD1|TRBV7-8|TRBJ1-5
CASSPTGGRGNQPQHF
TGTGCCAGCAGCCCGACAGGGGGCCGGGGCAATCAGCCCCAGCATTTT
>.|.|TRBV7-9|TRBJ1-2
CASSLWSQGLVSYGYTF
TGTGCCAGCAGCTTATGGTCGCAGGGGTTGGTTAGCTATGGCTACACCTTC
>few|.|TRBV4-2|TRBJ2-1
CASSQDGTGVAYNEQFF
TGTGCCAGCAGCCAAGACGGGACGGGAGTCGCTTACAATGAGCAGTTCTTC
>once|.|TRBV29-1|TRBJ1-1
CSGSLGDTEAFF
TGCAGCGGCTCATTGGGGGACACTGAAGCTTTCTTT
>.|.|TRBV7-8|TRBJ1-4
CASSPWVATNEKLFF
TGTGCCAGCAGCCCTTGGGTTGCAACTAATGAAAAACTGTTTTTT
>once|.|TRBV6-6|TRBJ2-3
CASRRGDHTDTQYF
TGTGCCAGCAGAAGGGGGGACCACACAGATACGCAGTATTTT
>few|.|TRBV7-2|TRBJ2-7
CASSLDIGTYEQYF
TGTGCCAGCAGCTTAGACATCGGGACCTACGAGCAGTACTTC
>many|.|TRBV28|TRBJ2-7
CASRGRGAHEQYF
TGTGCCAGCAGGGGCAGGGGGGCCCACGAGCAGTACTTC
>few|.|TRBV6-1|TRBJ2-2
CASKSQRATTGELFF
TGTGCCAGCAAATCCCAGCGGGCGACGACCGGGGAGCTGTTTTTT